A single sample is the source of the 13 T cell receptor beta chains below, sequenced in a study of T cell changes during pregnancy in multiple sclerosis. TCRdb's copy holds only in-frame clones and misses some; the assay was immunoSEQ multiplex PCR. The data show tens of thousands of clones, around 91% seen once. The starting material was peripheral blood, obtained in the third trimester of pregnancy. Every receptor here comes from a female donor in good health, enrolled as a control in a pregnancy study.

The CDR3: CSVGTLRGEKLFF. In DNA form, the CDR3 reads TGCAGCGTTGGCACCCTGAGGGGGGAAAAACTGTTTTTT. V and J are TRBV29-1 and TRBJ1-4; a possible D gene is TRBD1 (6 bases). CDR1 is SQVTM and CDR2 is ANQGSEA in the germline V gene. Trimming pared 4 bases from V and 8 bases from J, leaving 14 bases between. This CDR3 is built from 13 residues.

CDR3 sequence: CSARDRGASDEQYF. The DNA of the CDR3 is TGCAGCGCACGGGACAGGGGTGCCTCGGACGAGCAGTACTTC. The rearrangement links TRBV29-1 to TRBJ2-5; 10 nucleotides match TRBD1. The J call may be faulty, since TRBJ2-7 better matches the DNA end. Germline V gene sequence: CDR1 SQVTM, CDR2 ANQGSEA. The CDR3 has 14 residues.

The rearrangement joins TRBV7-9 to TRBJ1-6; D is perhaps TRBD1 (5 bases). V lost 4 bases and J lost 9, with 10 bases in between. The germline CDR1 and CDR2 sequences are SEHNR and FQNEAQ (reference sequence). This CDR3 has 13 residues. The CDR3: CASSSERGSPLHF. CDR3 nucleotides: TGTGCCAGCAGCTCAGAAAGGGGTTCACCCCTCCACTTT.

CDR3 region: CSVRSGELAQHF. As DNA, the CDR3 is TGCAGCGTCCGATCGGGAGAATTGGCCCAGCATTTT. The J gene is TRBJ1-5, the V gene TRBV29-1, with no clear D. The germline CDR1 and CDR2 sequences are SQVTM and ANQGSEA. The ends were cut back, 6 bases at V and 11 bases at J, with 17 bases in the middle. The CDR3 length is 12 residues.

This chain links TRBV2 with TRBJ1-5; D is possibly TRBD1 (5 bases). The CDR3 runs 15 residues. V was trimmed by 7 bases and J by 0 bases, leaving 13 bases between them. Germline assignment: CDR1 SNHLY and CDR2 FYNNEI. The CDR3 sequence: CASIGTEDSNQPQHF. The CDR3 DNA is TGTGCCAGCATCGGGACTGAGGATAGCAATCAGCCCCAGCATTTT.

This chain connects TRBV19 to TRBJ1-6; 7 bases map to TRBD1. This CDR3 has 15 amino acids. Germline CDR1 is LNHDA and CDR2 is SQIVND (reference sequence). The J segment lost 8 bases and the V segment lost 5 bases, leaving 9 bases of the junction unmatched. In nucleotides, the CDR3 is TGTGCCAGTAGTGTAACGGGACAGCCTCATTCACCCCTCCACTTT. Amino acid sequence: CASSVTGQPHSPLHF.

This clone was observed once. At one end the junction does not follow the germline gene, possibly because of a read error. The chain employs TRBV7-7 and TRBJ2-5, with D possibly TRBD2 on 6 matching bases. The CDR3 spans 15 residues. Germline values: CDR1 SSHAT, CDR2 FNYEAQ (reference sequence). The CDR3 bases are TGTGCTAGCAGTCCGGGACTCTTACAGTTCGGGACCCAGTACTTC. Amino acids: CASSPGLLQFGTQYF.

This rearrangement joins TRBV10-3 to TRBJ2-6; 10 bases match TRBD1. Per germline, CDR1 ENHRY and CDR2 SYGVKD. The V and J ends lost 3 bases and 8 bases, in that order; junction bases with no gene match: 25. The CDR3 has 22 residues. The CDR3 DNA sequence: TGTGCCATCAGTGATTTTATGTTAATACCGGGACAGGGGATTCAGGCGACCAACGTCCTGACTTTC. It codes for CAISDFMLIPGQGIQATNVLTF.

The chain joins TRBV7-3 to TRBJ1-2; weak D call: TRBD1 (6 bases). Trimming removed 4 bases at V and 8 bases at J, with 20 bases between. Germline V gene lookup returns CDR1 SGHTA and CDR2 FQGTGA. This CDR3 has 15 residues. The CDR3 protein is CASSSRPQGSGGYTF. In nucleotides, the CDR3 is TGTGCCAGCAGCTCCCGCCCACAGGGATCGGGGGGCTACACCTTC. The full variable domain, completed using reference TRBV7-3 and TRBJ1-2, is GAGVSQTPSNKVTEKGKYVELRCDPISGHTALYWYRQSLGQGPEFLIYFQGTGAADDSGLPNDRFFAVRPEGSVSTLKIQRTERGDSAVYLCASSSRPQGSGGYTFGSGTRLTVV.

This chain links TRBV6-5 with TRBJ2-7; 9 bases match TRBD1. V lost 9 bases to trimming and J lost 7 bases; unmatched junction nucleotides: 10. The CDR3 extends over 13 amino acids. Germline CDR1 is MNHEY and CDR2 is SVGAGI. The CDR3 is CASKGQGLKEQYF. CDR3 in DNA: TGTGCCAGTAAGGGACAGGGTCTTAAGGAGCAGTACTTC.

This chain links TRBV5-1 with TRBJ2-3; TRBD1 is a possible D gene (5 bases). Per germline, CDR1 SGHRS and CDR2 YFSETQ. With 1 base removed from V and 1 base from J, the gap between germline ends came to 13 bases. The CDR3 covers 16 residues. The CDR3 sequence: CASSLSVGAGTDTQYF. The CDR3 DNA sequence: TGCGCCAGCAGCTTGTCTGTAGGGGCGGGCACAGATACGCAGTATTTT.

The chain combines TRBV6-4 with TRBJ2-1, with D possibly matching TRBD2 (5 bases). The CDR3 is made up of 14 amino acids. Looked up from germline, CDR1 is MRHNA and CDR2 is SNTAGT. V lost 0 bases and J 5 bases, leaving 8 bases between the germline ends. CDR3 protein: CASSDSDGNNEQFF. CDR3 sequence (DNA): TGTGCCAGCAGTGACTCGGACGGGAACAATGAGCAGTTCTTC.

This clone was found once. J is TRBJ2-3 and V is TRBV7-9; a possible D gene is TRBD2 (7 bases). The CDR3 spans 16 residues. CDR1 is SEHNR and CDR2 is FQNEAQ in the germline V gene (reference sequence). Trimming removed 1 base from V and 3 bases from J, with 14 bases in between. The CDR3 DNA reads TGTGCCAGCAGCTTAGGCGGCAGGGGAGGGACAGATACGCAGTATTTT. It codes for CASSLGGRGGTDTQYF.